The sequence of this TCR beta chain was determined in a study of blood T cell repertoires in COVID-19. Overall study: T cells, B-cell-depleted T cells, or PBMCs supplied cDNA or gDNA.

CDR3 length equals 15 residues. V was pared by 0 bases and J by 1 base, with 0 bases of the junction left unmatched. The germline CDR1 and CDR2 sequences are SGHRS and YFSETQ. Two negative PCRs, clearance, or symptom resolution had been documented for recovered Cohort 3 donors. In the authors' methods: By means of reference gene primer amplification, nucleated cell counts were estimated. Some clones are missing from TCRdb's copy, which holds only in-frame ones; the method was immunoSEQ multiplex PCR. V and J calls and clone size come straight from that table; D and trimming were deduced from the DNA. In the table there are about 270,000 clones, under 90% of which are singletons.

This clonotype originated in a woman aged 55 to 70 who had recovered from COVID-19. The source material was PBMCs or T cells enriched from blood (not recorded which). The chain joins TRBV5-1 to TRBJ1-4, with TRBD1 matching 7 bases. The chain's CDR3 is CASSLGTGTNEKLFF. CDR3 nucleotide sequence: TGCGCCAGCAGCTTGGGGACAGGAACTAATGAAAAACTGTTTTTT. The whole variable domain, filled in from reference TRBV5-1 and TRBJ1-4, reads KAGVTQTPRYLIKTRGQQVTLSCSPISGHRSVSWYQQTPGQGLQFLFEYFSETQRNKGNFPGRFSGRQFSNSRSEMNVSTLELGDSALYLCASSLGTGTNEKLFFGSGTQLSVL.